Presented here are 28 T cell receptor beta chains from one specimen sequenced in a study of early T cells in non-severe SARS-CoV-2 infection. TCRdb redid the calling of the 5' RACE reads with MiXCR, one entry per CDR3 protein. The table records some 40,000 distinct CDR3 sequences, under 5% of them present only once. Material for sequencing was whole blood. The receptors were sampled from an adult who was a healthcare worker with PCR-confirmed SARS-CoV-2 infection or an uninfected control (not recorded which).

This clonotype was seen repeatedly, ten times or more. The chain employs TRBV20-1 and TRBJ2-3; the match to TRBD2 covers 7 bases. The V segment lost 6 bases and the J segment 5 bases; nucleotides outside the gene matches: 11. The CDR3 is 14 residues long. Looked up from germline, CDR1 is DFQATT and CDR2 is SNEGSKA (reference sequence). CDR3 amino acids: CSAHIAGPRDTQYF. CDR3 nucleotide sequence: TGCAGTGCCCACATAGCGGGCCCAAGAGATACGCAGTATTTT.

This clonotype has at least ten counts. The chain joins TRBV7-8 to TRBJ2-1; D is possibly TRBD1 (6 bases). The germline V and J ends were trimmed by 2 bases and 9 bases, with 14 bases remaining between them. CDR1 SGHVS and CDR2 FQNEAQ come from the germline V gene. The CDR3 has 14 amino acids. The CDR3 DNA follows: TGTGCCAGCAGCTTAAGAGCAGGGGTCCGTGAGCAGTTCTTC. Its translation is CASSLRAGVREQFF.

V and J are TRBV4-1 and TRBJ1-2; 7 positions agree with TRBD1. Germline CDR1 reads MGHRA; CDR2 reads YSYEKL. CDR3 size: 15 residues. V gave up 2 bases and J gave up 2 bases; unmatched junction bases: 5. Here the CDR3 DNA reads TGCGCCAGCAGCCAAACCAGGGGGTTGAACTATGGCTACACCTTC. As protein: CASSQTRGLNYGYTF.

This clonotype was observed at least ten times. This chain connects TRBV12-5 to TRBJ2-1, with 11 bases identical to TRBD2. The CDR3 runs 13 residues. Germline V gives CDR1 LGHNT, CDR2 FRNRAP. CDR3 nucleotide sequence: TGTGCCTCGGGGCTAGCGGGGGGTAATGAGCAGTTCTTC. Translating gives CASGLAGGNEQFF.

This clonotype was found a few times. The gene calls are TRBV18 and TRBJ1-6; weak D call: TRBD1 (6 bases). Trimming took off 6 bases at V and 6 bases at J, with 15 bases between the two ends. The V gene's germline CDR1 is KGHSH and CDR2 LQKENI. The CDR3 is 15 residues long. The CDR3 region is CASSLTVQGNSPLHF. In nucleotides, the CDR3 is TGTGCCAGCTCTCTGACGGTACAGGGTAATTCACCCCTCCACTTT.

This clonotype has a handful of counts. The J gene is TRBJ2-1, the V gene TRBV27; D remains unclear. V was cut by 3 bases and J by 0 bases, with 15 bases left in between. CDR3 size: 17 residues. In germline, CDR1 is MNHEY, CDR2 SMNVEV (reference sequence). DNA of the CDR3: TGTGCCAGCAGTTTGATCCCCATCCCGAGCTCCTACAATGAGCAGTTCTTC. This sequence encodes CASSLIPIPSSYNEQFF.

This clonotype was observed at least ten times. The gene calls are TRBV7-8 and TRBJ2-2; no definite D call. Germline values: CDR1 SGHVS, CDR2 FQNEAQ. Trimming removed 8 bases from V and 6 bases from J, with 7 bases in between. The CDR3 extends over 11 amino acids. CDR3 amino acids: CASARSGELFF. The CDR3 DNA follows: TGTGCCAGCGCCCGATCCGGGGAGCTGTTTTTT.

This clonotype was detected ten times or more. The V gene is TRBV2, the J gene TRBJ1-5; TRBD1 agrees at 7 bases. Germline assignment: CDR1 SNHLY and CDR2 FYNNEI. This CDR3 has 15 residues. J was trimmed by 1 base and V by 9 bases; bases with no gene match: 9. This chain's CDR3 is CASQGEGVSNQPQHF. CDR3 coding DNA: TGTGCCAGTCAGGGGGAGGGTGTAAGCAATCAGCCCCAGCATTTT.

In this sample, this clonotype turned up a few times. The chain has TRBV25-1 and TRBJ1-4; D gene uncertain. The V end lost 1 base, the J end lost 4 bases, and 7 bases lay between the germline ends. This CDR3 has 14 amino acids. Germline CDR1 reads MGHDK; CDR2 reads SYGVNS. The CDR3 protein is CASSELTGNEKLFF. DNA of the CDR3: TGTGCCAGCAGTGAATTAACTGGTAATGAAAAACTGTTTTTT.

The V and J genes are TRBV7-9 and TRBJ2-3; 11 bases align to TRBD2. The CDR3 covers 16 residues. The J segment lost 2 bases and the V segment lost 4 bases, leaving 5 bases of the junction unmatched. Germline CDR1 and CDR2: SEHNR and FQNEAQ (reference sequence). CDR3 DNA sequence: TGTGCCAGCAGCTCGATTAGCGGGGGGGCCACAGATACGCAGTATTTT. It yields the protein CASSSISGGATDTQYF.

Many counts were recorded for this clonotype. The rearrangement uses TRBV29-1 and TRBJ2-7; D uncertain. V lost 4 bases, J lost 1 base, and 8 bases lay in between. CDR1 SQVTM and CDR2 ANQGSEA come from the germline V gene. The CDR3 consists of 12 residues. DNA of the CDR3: TGCAGCGTTGCAGGCGGATCCTACGAGCAGTACTTC. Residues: CSVAGGSYEQYF.

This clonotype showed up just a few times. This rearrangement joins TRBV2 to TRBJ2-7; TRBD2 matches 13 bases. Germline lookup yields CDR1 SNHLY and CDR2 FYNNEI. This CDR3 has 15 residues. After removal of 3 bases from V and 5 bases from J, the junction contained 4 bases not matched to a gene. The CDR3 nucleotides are TGTGCCAGCAGTGACGGACTAGCGGGGGAGGACGAGCAGTACTTC. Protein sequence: CASSDGLAGEDEQYF.

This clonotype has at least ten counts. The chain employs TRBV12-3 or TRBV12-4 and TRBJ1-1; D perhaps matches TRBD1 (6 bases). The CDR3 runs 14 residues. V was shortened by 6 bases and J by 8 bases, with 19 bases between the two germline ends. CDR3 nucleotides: TGTGCCAGCAGCACTCGACAGGACGGCCCCGAAGCTTTCTTT. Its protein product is CASSTRQDGPEAFF.

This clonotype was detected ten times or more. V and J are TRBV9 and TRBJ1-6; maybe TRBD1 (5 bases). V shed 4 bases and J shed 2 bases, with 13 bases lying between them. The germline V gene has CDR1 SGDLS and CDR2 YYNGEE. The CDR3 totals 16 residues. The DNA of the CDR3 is TGTGCCAGCAGCCAAGACAGTCATCCCTATAATTCACCCCTCCACTTT. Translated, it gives CASSQDSHPYNSPLHF.

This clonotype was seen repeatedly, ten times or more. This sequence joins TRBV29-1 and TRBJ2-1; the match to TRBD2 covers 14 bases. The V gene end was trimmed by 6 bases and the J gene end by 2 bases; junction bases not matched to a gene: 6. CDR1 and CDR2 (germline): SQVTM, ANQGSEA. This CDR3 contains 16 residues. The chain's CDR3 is CSVPGLAGGPYNEQFF. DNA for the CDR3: TGCAGCGTCCCCGGACTAGCGGGGGGCCCCTACAATGAGCAGTTCTTC.

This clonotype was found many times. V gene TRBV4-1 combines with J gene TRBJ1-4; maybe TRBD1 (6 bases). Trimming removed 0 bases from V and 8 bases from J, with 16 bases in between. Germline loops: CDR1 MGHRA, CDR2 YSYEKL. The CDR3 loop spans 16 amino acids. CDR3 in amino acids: CASSQDGSRGFEKLFF. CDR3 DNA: TGCGCCAGCAGCCAAGATGGAAGCAGGGGATTCGAAAAACTGTTTTTT.

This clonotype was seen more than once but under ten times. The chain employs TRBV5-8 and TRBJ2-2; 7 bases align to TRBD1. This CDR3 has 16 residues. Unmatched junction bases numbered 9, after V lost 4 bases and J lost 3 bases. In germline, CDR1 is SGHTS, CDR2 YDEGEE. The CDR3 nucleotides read TGTGCCAGCAGCGTTCGTACAGGGGCCGACACCGGGGAGCTGTTTTTT. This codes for CASSVRTGADTGELFF.

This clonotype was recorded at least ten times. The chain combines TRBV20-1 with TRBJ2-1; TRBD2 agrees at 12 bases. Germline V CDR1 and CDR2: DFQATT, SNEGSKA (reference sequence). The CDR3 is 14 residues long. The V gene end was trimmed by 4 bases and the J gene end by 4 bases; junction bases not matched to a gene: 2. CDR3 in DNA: TGCAGTGCTACTAGCGGGGGGGCTTACAATGAGCAGTTCTTC. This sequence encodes CSATSGGAYNEQFF.

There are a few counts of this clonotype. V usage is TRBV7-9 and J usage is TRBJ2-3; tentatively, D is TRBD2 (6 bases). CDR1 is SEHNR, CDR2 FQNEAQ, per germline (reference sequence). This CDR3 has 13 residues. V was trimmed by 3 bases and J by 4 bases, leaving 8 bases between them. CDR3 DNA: TGTGCCAGCAGCTTTTCGGGGGCAGATACGCAGTATTTT. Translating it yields CASSFSGADTQYF.

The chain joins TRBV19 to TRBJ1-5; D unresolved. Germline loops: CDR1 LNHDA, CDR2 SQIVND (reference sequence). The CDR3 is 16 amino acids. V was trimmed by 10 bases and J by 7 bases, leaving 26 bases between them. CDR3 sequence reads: CATLRGDGVGGQPQHF. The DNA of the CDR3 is TGTGCCACCCTCCGGGGTGACGGAGTTGGCGGACAGCCCCAGCATTTT.

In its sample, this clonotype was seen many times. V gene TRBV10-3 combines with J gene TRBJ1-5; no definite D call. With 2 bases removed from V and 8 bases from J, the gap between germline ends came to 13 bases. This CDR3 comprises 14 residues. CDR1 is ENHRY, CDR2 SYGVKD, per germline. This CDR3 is CAISEGRPGEPQHF. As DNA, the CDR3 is TGTGCCATCAGTGAGGGACGGCCCGGAGAGCCCCAGCATTTT.

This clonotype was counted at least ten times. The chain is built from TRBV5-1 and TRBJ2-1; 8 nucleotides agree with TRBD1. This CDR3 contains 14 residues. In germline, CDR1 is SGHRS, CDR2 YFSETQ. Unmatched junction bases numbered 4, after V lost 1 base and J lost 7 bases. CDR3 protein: CASSLTGGWNEQFF. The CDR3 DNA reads TGCGCCAGCAGCTTGACAGGGGGTTGGAATGAGCAGTTCTTC.

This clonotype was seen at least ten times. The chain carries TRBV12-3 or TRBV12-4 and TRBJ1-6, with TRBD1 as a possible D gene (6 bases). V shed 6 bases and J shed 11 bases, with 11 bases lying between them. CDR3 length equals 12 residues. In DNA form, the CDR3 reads TGTGCCAGCAGCCACAGGGCACCACCCCTCCACTTT. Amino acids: CASSHRAPPLHF.

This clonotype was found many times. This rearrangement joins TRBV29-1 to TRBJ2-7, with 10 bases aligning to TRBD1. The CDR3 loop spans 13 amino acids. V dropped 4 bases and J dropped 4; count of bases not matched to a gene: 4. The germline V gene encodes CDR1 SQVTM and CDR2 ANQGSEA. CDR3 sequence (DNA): TGCAGCGTTGTGAGGACAGGGGGATACGAGCAGTACTTC. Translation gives CSVVRTGGYEQYF.

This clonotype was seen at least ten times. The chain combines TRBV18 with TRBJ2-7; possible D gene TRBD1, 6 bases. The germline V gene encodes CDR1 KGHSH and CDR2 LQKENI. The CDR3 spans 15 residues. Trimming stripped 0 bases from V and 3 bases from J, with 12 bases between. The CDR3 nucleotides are TGTGCCAGCTCACCACCGGACAGTCAGGGCTACGAGCAGTACTTC. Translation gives CASSPPDSQGYEQYF.

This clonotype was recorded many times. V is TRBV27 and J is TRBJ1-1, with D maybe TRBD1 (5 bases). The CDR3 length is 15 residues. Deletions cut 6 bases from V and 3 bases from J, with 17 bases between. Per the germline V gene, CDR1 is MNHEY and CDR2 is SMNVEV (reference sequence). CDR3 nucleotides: TGTGCCAGCAGGATCCCCGGGGACCCCCACACTGAAGCTTTCTTT. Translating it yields CASRIPGDPHTEAFF.

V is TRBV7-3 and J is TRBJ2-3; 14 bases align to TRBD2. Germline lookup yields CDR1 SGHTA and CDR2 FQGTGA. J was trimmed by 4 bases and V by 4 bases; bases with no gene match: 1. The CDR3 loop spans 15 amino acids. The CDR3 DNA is TGTGCCAGCAGCTCGGGACTAGCGGGGGCAGATACGCAGTATTTT. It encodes CASSSGLAGADTQYF.

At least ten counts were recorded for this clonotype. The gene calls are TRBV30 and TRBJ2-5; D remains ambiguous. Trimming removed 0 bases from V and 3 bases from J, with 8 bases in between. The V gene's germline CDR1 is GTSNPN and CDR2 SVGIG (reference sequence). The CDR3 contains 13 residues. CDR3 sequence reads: CAWSVLAEETQYF. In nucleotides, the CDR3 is TGTGCCTGGAGTGTTCTCGCGGAAGAGACCCAGTACTTC.